This T cell receptor beta chain was sequenced during a study of T cells in Graves' hyperthyroidism and ophthalmopathy. Study overall: Peripheral blood was acquired at first diagnosis, ahead of any therapy whatsoever.

General observations from the study: The model's output predicted ophthalmopathy at a median of around 6.9 months prior to onset.

Amplification yielded TCR beta CDR3 regions, with RNA transcripts as the source. Initially, a first-round RT-PCR of the TCR CDR3 employed the HTBI primer set. TCRdb processed the multiplex PCR reads anew with MiXCR; each CDR3 protein has one entry. This table holds under 400,000 distinct CDR3 sequences, over 11% found once. This clonotype was found many times. As yet, its antigen is unknown. This TCR came from a woman aged 60-75 years with Graves' hyperthyroidism. Sequenced sample: blood.

CDR3 in amino acids: CASSTIRDTGQPQHF. In DNA form, the CDR3 reads TGTGCCAGCAGTACAATCCGGGACACGGGTCAGCCCCAGCATTTT. This chain joins TRBV6-1 and TRBJ1-5; a possible D gene is TRBD1 (6 bases). This CDR3 region has 15 residues. Germline CDR1 and CDR2: MNHNS and SASEGT. Trimming removed 5 bases at V and 6 bases at J, with 17 bases between.